This record covers a single T cell receptor beta chain. The antigen is undetermined. This entry is derived from a study of cytomegalovirus exposure and HLA in healthy donors. Whole-study findings and limits: The study recorded fewer than 200 TCR beta chains that were cytomegalovirus-associated. Immune exposure data for these donors was limited to CMV serostatus.

PCR was performed using 60 Vbeta and 13 Jbeta primers. Profiled with immunoSEQ multiplex PCR; TCRdb holds only in-frame clones, not every one. Here the sample spans approximately 120,000 clones, 83% being singletons. This CDR3 contains 16 residues. Germline-derived CDR1 and CDR2 are SEHNR and FQNEAQ (reference sequence). The ends were cut back, 3 bases at V and 4 bases at J, with 15 bases in the middle. The sequence was collected from a woman aged 35 to 49 in good health and CMV-seropositive. The chain has TRBV7-9 and TRBJ2-2; D is uncertain. The sequenced material came from PBMCs. The CDR3 reads CASSFVVGAGTGELFF. The DNA for the CDR3 is TGTGCCAGCAGCTTCGTAGTTGGTGCTGGCACCGGGGAGCTGTTTTTT.